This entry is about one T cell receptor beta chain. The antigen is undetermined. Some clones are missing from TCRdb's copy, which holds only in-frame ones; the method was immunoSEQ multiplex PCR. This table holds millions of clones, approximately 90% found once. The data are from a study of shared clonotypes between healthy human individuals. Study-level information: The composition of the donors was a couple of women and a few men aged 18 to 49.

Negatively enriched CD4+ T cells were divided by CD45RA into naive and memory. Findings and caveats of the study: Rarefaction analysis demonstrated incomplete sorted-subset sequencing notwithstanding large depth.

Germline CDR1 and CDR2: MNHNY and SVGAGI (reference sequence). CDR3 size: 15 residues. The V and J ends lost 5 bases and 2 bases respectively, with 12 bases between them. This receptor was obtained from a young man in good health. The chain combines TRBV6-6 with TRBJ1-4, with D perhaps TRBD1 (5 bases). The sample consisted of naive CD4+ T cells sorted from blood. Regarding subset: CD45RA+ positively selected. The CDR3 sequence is CASSSRDETNEKLFF. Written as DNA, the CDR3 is TGTGCCAGCAGTAGCCGGGACGAGACTAATGAAAAACTGTTTTTT.